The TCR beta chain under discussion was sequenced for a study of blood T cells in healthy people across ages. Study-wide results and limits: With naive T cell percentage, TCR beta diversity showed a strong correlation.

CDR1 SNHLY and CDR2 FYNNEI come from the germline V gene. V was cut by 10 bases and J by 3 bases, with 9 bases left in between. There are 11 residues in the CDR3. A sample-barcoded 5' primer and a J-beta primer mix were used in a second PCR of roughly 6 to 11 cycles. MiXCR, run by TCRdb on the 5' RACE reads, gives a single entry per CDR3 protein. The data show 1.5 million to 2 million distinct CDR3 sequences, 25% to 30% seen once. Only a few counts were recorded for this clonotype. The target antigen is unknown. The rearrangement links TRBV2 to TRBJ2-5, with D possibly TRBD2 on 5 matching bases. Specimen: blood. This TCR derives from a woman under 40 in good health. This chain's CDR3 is CANREEETQYF. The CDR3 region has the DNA TGTGCCAACCGGGAAGAAGAGACCCAGTACTTC.